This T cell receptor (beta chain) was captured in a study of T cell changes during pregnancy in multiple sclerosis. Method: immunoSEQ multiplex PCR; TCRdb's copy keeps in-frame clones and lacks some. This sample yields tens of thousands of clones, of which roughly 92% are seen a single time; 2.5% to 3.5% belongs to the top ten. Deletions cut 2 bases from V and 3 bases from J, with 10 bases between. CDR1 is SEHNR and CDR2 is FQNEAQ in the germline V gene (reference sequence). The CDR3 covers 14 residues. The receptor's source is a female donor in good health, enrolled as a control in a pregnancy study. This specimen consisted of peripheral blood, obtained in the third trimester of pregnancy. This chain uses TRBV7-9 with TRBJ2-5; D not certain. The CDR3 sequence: CASSLWAVEETQYF. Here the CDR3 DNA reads TGTGCCAGCAGCTTATGGGCCGTTGAAGAGACCCAGTACTTC.